The 24 T cell receptor beta chains presented below share a single source sample, sequenced in a study of cytomegalovirus exposure and HLA in healthy donors. The PCR was carried out with 60 Vbeta primers and 13 Jbeta primers. TCRdb's table, derived via immunoSEQ multiplex PCR, lists solely in-frame clones and lacks some. Altogether 75,000 to 95,000 clones are present, roughly 78% being singletons, with the ten largest covering approximately 4.4%. Sequencing was carried out using PBMCs. The receptors derive from a male donor in good health and CMV-seropositive.

The chain employs TRBV6-1 and TRBJ2-7, with D hard to call. CDR1 is MNHNS, CDR2 SASEGT, per germline. The germline V and J ends were trimmed by 4 bases and 3 bases, with 16 bases remaining between them. The CDR3 loop spans 15 amino acids. The DNA for the CDR3 is TGTGCCAGCAGTGCATATATAAGTTCGAGCTACGAGCAGTACTTC. This translates into CASSAYISSSYEQYF.

This rearrangement joins TRBV6-1 to TRBJ2-3; D is unclear. The V end lost 3 bases, the J end lost 6 bases, and 16 bases lay between the germline ends. The CDR3 has 15 amino acids. CDR1 is MNHNS and CDR2 is SASEGT in the germline V gene. The DNA for the CDR3 is TGTGCCAGCAGTGACTTGCCCTCTCGGTCGGATACGCAGTATTTT. This gives the protein CASSDLPSRSDTQYF.

The chain uses TRBV30 and TRBJ1-5; 7 nucleotides agree with TRBD1. Germline CDR1 reads GTSNPN; CDR2 reads SVGIG (reference sequence). The CDR3 has 13 residues. With V trimmed by 5 bases and J by 3 bases, 4 bases remained unmatched. CDR3 region: CAWGGGDNQPQHF. The CDR3 region has the DNA TGTGCCTGGGGAGGGGGCGACAATCAGCCCCAGCATTTT.

This clone appeared once. The V call is TRBV5-1, the J call TRBJ2-3; 8 positions agree with TRBD2. V was clipped by 0 bases and J by 4 bases; unmatched bases: 4. Germline V gives CDR1 SGHRS, CDR2 YFSETQ. There are 15 residues in the CDR3. The CDR3 loop reads CASSLGTSWADTQYF. As DNA, the CDR3 is TGCGCCAGCAGCTTGGGGACTAGCTGGGCAGATACGCAGTATTTT.

J is TRBJ2-4 and V is TRBV28; TRBD1 is a possible D gene (6 bases). The CDR3 length is 15 residues. Trimming took off 6 bases at V and 0 bases at J, with 12 bases between the two ends. Per the germline V gene, CDR1 is MDHEN and CDR2 is SYDVKM. The CDR3 nucleotides read TGTGCCAGCAGGGCCAGGGGTCTAGCCAAAAACATTCAGTACTTC. Amino acid sequence: CASRARGLAKNIQYF.

The chain carries TRBV18 and TRBJ2-7; a weak D match, TRBD1 (7 bases). The germline gives CDR1 KGHSH, CDR2 LQKENI. Trimming removed 3 bases at V and 2 bases at J, with 11 bases between. The CDR3 has 14 amino acids. The CDR3 DNA is TGTGCCAGCTCACCGCAGGGGGGACCCTACGAGCAGTACTTC. It translates to CASSPQGGPYEQYF.

The chain is built from TRBV2 and TRBJ1-1; D is ambiguous. Trimming shortened V by 6 bases and J by 3 bases, and 14 bases separated the two germline ends. The CDR3 contains 14 residues. Germline CDR1 is SNHLY and CDR2 is FYNNEI. CDR3 region: CASSDYERDTEAFF. The CDR3 DNA is TGTGCCAGCAGCGACTACGAGCGGGACACTGAAGCTTTCTTT.

The chain has TRBV7-6 and TRBJ2-2; D perhaps matches TRBD2 (5 bases). This CDR3 is built from 14 residues. Germline V gene lookup returns CDR1 SGHVS and CDR2 FNYEAQ. Trimming stripped 8 bases from V and 1 base from J, with 11 bases between. The CDR3 protein is CASGLLMNTGELFF. The CDR3 DNA reads TGTGCCAGCGGACTGCTCATGAACACCGGGGAGCTGTTTTTT.

The CDR3 sequence is CASSLWAGNNQPQHF. The CDR3 DNA follows: TGTGCCAGCAGCTTATGGGCAGGGAACAATCAGCCCCAGCATTTT. The chain has TRBV11-2 and TRBJ1-5; perhaps TRBD1 as D (5 bases). Germline V CDR1 and CDR2: SGHAT, FQNNGV. V gave up 2 bases and J gave up 3 bases, with 11 bases separating them. The CDR3 consists of 15 residues.

Comment on this clone: The same CDR3 also results from other DNA sequences found in this sample. The chain couples TRBV14 to TRBJ1-2; 9 bases are a match to TRBD1. CDR3 length: 14 amino acids. The trim removed 3 bases at V and 4 bases at J, leaving 3 bases unmatched. Per the germline V gene, CDR1 is SGHDN and CDR2 is FVKESK. The CDR3 nucleotides are TGTGCCAGCAGCCAGGGGGACAGGGTCTATGGCTACACCTTC. Translation gives CASSQGDRVYGYTF.

The chain combines TRBV6-5 with TRBJ2-3; 7 positions agree with TRBD2. Germline V gene data show CDR1 as MNHEY and CDR2 as SVGAGI. This CDR3 spans 13 amino acids. The trim removed 8 bases at V and 0 bases at J, leaving 2 bases unmatched. The CDR3 sequence: CASGGGSTDTQYF. In DNA form, the CDR3 reads TGTGCCAGCGGGGGGGGGAGCACAGATACGCAGTATTTT.

This clone appeared a few times. This chain joins TRBV18 and TRBJ1-6; D unclear. Germline V lookup: CDR1 KGHSH, CDR2 LQKENI. The CDR3 length is 16 residues. The ends were cut back, 3 bases at V and 6 bases at J, with 15 bases in the middle. The CDR3 reads CASSPVLRSRNSPLHF. In DNA form, the CDR3 reads TGTGCCAGCTCACCCGTTCTCCGTTCCCGTAATTCACCCCTCCACTTT.

The CDR3 sequence is CASSLVDSNSPLHF. The DNA for the CDR3 is TGTGCCAGCAGCTTGGTGGACAGTAATTCACCCCTCCACTTT. The rearrangement joins TRBV5-4 to TRBJ1-6, with D maybe TRBD1 (6 bases). Germline V gives CDR1 SGHNT, CDR2 YYREEE (reference sequence). The CDR3 is 14 amino acids. V was trimmed by 0 bases and J by 6 bases, leaving 7 bases between them.

CDR3 protein: CASRSIAVGAETQYF. The CDR3 region has the DNA TGTGCCAGCAGGAGTATAGCGGTCGGGGCAGAGACCCAGTACTTC. The V gene is TRBV7-9, the J gene TRBJ2-5, with D tentatively TRBD2 (6 bases). This CDR3 contains 15 residues. Germline V gene lookup returns CDR1 SEHNR and CDR2 FQNEAQ (reference sequence). Trimming stripped 6 bases from V and 4 bases from J, with 18 bases between.

This chain joins TRBV29-1 and TRBJ1-1, with D possibly TRBD1 on 6 matching bases. CDR1 SQVTM and CDR2 ANQGSEA come from the germline V gene. Trimming removed 5 bases at V and 5 bases at J, with 15 bases between. CDR3 length: 13 amino acids. The CDR3 loop reads CSVSEQGITEAFF. Here the CDR3 DNA reads TGCAGCGTTTCTGAACAGGGAATTACTGAAGCTTTCTTT.

In nucleotides, the CDR3 is TGTGCCAGCGGGAGCGGACTGGATACGCAGTATTTT. Translation: CASGSGLDTQYF. The gene calls are TRBV6-5 and TRBJ2-3, with D perhaps TRBD2 (5 bases). This CDR3 is 12 amino acids long. The germline V gene encodes CDR1 MNHEY and CDR2 SVGAGI. Trimming shortened V by 8 bases and J by 6 bases, and 12 bases separated the two germline ends.

The chain couples TRBV7-2 to TRBJ1-5; 9 positions agree with TRBD1. Trimming cost V 1 base and J 0 bases; bases outside gene matches: 4. This CDR3 has 17 residues. CDR1 and CDR2 (germline): SGHTA, FQGNSA. For the CDR3, the DNA is TGTGCCAGCAGCTTAGGTGGACAGGGGTTTAGCAATCAGCCCCAGCATTTT. This codes for CASSLGGQGFSNQPQHF. The whole variable domain, filled in from reference TRBV7-2 and TRBJ1-5, reads GAGVSQSPSNKVTEKGKDVELRCDPISGHTALYWYRQSLGQGLEFLIYFQGNSAPDKSGLPSDRFSAERTGGSVSTLTIQRTQQEDSAVYLCASSLGGQGFSNQPQHFGDGTRLSIL.

The chain recombines TRBV2 with TRBJ1-1, with TRBD1 as a possible D gene (6 bases). Per the germline V gene, CDR1 is SNHLY and CDR2 is FYNNEI. V lost 6 bases and J 1 base, leaving 12 bases between the germline ends. The CDR3 has 14 amino acids. The CDR3: CASRYRVGNTEAFF. For the CDR3, the DNA is TGTGCCAGCAGATACAGGGTGGGGAACACTGAAGCTTTCTTT.

The chain couples TRBV19 to TRBJ1-1; D unclear. V lost 5 bases and J 5 bases, leaving 15 bases between the germline ends. Germline loops: CDR1 LNHDA, CDR2 SQIVND (reference sequence). The CDR3 is 14 residues long. The DNA of the CDR3 is TGTGCCAGTAGTGAAGGAGGCAGGTGGACTGAAGCTTTCTTT. Translated, it gives CASSEGGRWTEAFF.

Comment on this clone: Compared with germline, one end of the junction differs, possibly owing to a read error. CDR3 amino acids: CASSKELGQAAGELFF. CDR3 DNA: TGTGCCAGCAGCAAAGAACTAGGCCAAGCGGCCGGGGAGCTGTTTTTT. The chain is built from TRBV4-2 and TRBJ2-2; a possible D gene is TRBD2 (5 bases). Germline CDR1 and CDR2: LGHNA and YNFKEQ. The CDR3 is made up of 16 amino acids.

The V and J genes are TRBV6-5 and TRBJ2-2; TRBD2 agrees at 10 bases. Trimming at V came to 5 bases and at J to 2 bases, leaving 2 bases not matched to a gene. Germline lookup yields CDR1 MNHEY and CDR2 SVGAGI. CDR3 length: 15 amino acids. CDR3 nucleotide sequence: TGTGCCAGCAGTAGACTAGCGGGTAACACCGGGGAGCTGTTTTTT. It encodes CASSRLAGNTGELFF.

This chain links TRBV5-6 with TRBJ1-1; D might be TRBD1 (6 bases). The CDR3 length is 15 residues. Germline values: CDR1 SGHDT, CDR2 YYEEEE. Trimming left V 3 bases short and J 8 bases short, with 20 bases between. The CDR3 coding sequence is TGTGCCAGCAGCTCGCCCGGATGGGGGGGCTCGGAAGCTTTCTTT. Translation gives CASSSPGWGGSEAFF.

The CDR3, as DNA: TGTGCCAGCAGCTACGGACAGCTCCCTCAGCCCCAGCATTTT. Encoded protein: CASSYGQLPQPQHF. The rearrangement uses TRBV5-6 and TRBJ1-5, with D possibly being TRBD1 (6 bases). Trimming removed 3 bases at V and 6 bases at J, with 13 bases between. The CDR3 has 14 amino acids. CDR1 is SGHDT, CDR2 YYEEEE, per germline.

This sequence joins TRBV7-9 and TRBJ1-4, with D perhaps TRBD1 (6 bases). The CDR3 length is 15 residues. With 4 bases removed from V and 5 bases from J, the gap between germline ends came to 14 bases. Germline loops: CDR1 SEHNR, CDR2 FQNEAQ (reference sequence). The CDR3 DNA is TGTGCCAGCAGCTGGGGGCGGCAGAAAAATGAAAAACTGTTTTTT. Protein: CASSWGRQKNEKLFF.